The clone carrying this T cell receptor beta chain turned up a few times. Its antigen is unidentified. These data originate in a study of response to subunit inactivated influenza vaccine. Study outcomes and limitations: Researchers suggested that each seasonal influenza vaccination recruits few new T cells.

V shed 4 bases, J shed 8 bases, and the junction held 7 bases outside the gene matches. The CDR3 has 13 amino acids. In germline, CDR1 is SEHNR, CDR2 FQNEAQ (reference sequence). TCRdb redid the calling of the RT-PCR reads with MiXCR, one entry per CDR3 protein. This sample yields almost 250,000 distinct CDR3 sequences, of which about 12% are seen a single time; roughly 7.7% belongs to the top ten. The receptor was derived from a man between 45 and 60 years old who received an inactivated influenza vaccine. Sequencing was performed on non-naive T cells sorted from PBMCs, taken roughly 2 weeks before vaccination. The chain is built from TRBV7-9 and TRBJ1-1; the match to TRBD1 covers 7 bases. CDR3 coding DNA: TGTGCCAGCAGCTACTACGGGACAGACGAAGCTTTCTTT. Amino acid sequence: CASSYYGTDEAFF.